Given below is one T cell receptor (beta chain) in context. Its antigen is undetermined. The junction shows a germline mismatch at one end, possibly a read error. The record originates from a study of T cell repertoires in cytomegalovirus infection. The wider study: Public TCR beta signatures indicated both CMV infection and matching HLA type.

General observations from the study: Dominating the ex vivo response were TCR beta clonotypes that were CMV-specific and HLA-C-restricted.

A single record per CDR3 protein comes from TCRdb applying MiXCR to the reads. Among 740,000 or so distinct CDR3 sequences listed, under 40% were seen once. Sequenced input: PBMCs. This TCR came from a human donor in good health (CMV status not recorded). Some clones in this sample may be carry-over from other donors' samples.

In DNA form, the CDR3 reads TGTGCCAGCAGCTTAGCTGGGGACTTCAGTTATAGCAATCAGCCCAAGCATTTT. Translation gives CASSLAGDFSYSNQPKHF. This chain connects TRBV7-3 to TRBJ1-5; the D gene is possibly TRBD1 (5 bases). CDR3 length: 18 residues. Per the germline V gene, CDR1 is SGHTA and CDR2 is FQGTGA.